This T cell receptor beta chain was identified in a study of cytomegalovirus exposure and HLA in healthy donors. The PCR used 60 Vbeta and 13 Jbeta primers. Clones were read by immunoSEQ multiplex PCR, and TCRdb kept only the in-frame ones, dropping some. The sample lists 95,000 to 100,000 clones, approximately 9% seen once, with roughly 4.7% in the top ten. A remark on this clone: Its target is unknown.

Study-level findings and limits: Using the classifier, cytomegalovirus status was reportedly diagnosed with high specificity and sensitivity. A reported reduction in N-insertions relative to the 666-donor mean was seen in an Asian-associated ancestry cluster in a later analysis. Researchers counted roughly 160 TCR beta chains as cytomegalovirus-associated.

The CDR3 totals 16 residues. Germline-derived CDR1 and CDR2 are MDHEN and SYDVKM. After removal of 5 bases from V and 1 base from J, the junction contained 10 bases not matched to a gene. The source of this sequence is a man between 45 and 60 years old in good health and CMV-seropositive. The chain recombines TRBV28 with TRBJ2-7, with 8 bases identical to TRBD1. Sequences were obtained from PBMCs. Here the CDR3 DNA reads TGTGCCAGCAGTATCGCTCCTGACAGGGGATCCTACGAGCAGTACTTC. This encodes CASSIAPDRGSYEQYF.